The clone carrying this T cell receptor (beta chain) was counted between two and nine times. This record belongs to a study of human T cells and chemical hapten exposure. After removal of 5 bases from V and 8 bases from J, the junction contained 12 bases not matched to a gene. The CDR3 has 16 residues. TCRdb passed the RACE reads through MiXCR, listing each CDR3 protein once. The table shows around 70,000 distinct CDR3 sequences, with around 6.1% occurring only once. Time point defined: healthy volunteer bleed at 6 weeks. Sequencing started from total RNA isolated from unfractionated whole blood. What was sequenced was whole blood. The V gene is TRBV12-3 or TRBV12-4, the J gene TRBJ2-4; the match to TRBD1 covers 10 bases. The clonotype comes from a female donor in good health. Some clones in this sample may be carry-over from other donors' samples. CDR3 nucleotides: TGTGCCAGCAGTACCTGGGACAGGGGATGGCAAGACATTCAGTACTTC. Translating gives CASSTWDRGWQDIQYF.